This T cell receptor beta chain is from a study of CXCR3-negative and CXCR3-positive naive CD8 T cells. Study-wide points: Memory cells differed in TRBV-TRBJ usage, but naive CXCR3-negative and CXCR3-positive cells had similar usage. CXCR3-negative naive cells had less hydrophobic TRB CDR3s than did CXCR3-positive naive cells.

The TRB cDNA libraries were prepared by 5' RACE with UMI labels. TCRdb re-called the 5' RACE reads and gives one entry per CDR3 protein, without DNA. This sample carries more than 80,000 distinct CDR3 sequences, with approximately 0.37% going to the ten biggest clones. The CDR3 sequence is 17 residues long. Looked up from germline, CDR1 is MDHEN and CDR2 is SYDVKM. The sorter processed each CD8+ T cell subset in triplicate at about 320,000 cells apiece. As to this clonotype: Its target is not known.

The chain is built from TRBV28 and TRBJ2-1; TCRdb calls TRBD2, which cannot be checked without DNA. The material sequenced was naive CXCR3+ CD8+ T cells from blood. Indicated subset: CD45RO-CCR7+CD27+CD95- naive CD8+ T cells expressing CXCR3 (TNR3+). The receptor was isolated from a human donor in good health. Some clones in this sample may be carry-over from other donors' samples. CDR3 region: CASTIFWTRGSYNEQFF.